This TCR beta chain is from a study of human CD8 memory T cell subsets. Study conclusions and caveats: Higher diversity in stem-like memory T cells than in precursor exhausted T cells was suggested by Chao1 estimates. Between stem-like memory and precursor exhausted T cell repertoires, overlap was minimal.

As to this clonotype: Its antigen is still unknown.

The term TPEX covered CCR7+ PD-1+ TIGIT+ early memory CD8+ T cells that had exhausted-like traits. TCR beta libraries were made by UMI-labeled 5' RACE. TCRdb re-analyzed the 5' RACE reads; it lists each CDR3 protein once, without DNA. This repertoire includes about 6,500 distinct CDR3 sequences. This CDR3 has 20 amino acids. Looked up from germline, CDR1 is DFQATT and CDR2 is SNEGSKA (reference sequence). This chain connects TRBV20-1 to TRBJ2-3; the D call of TRBD2 rests on TCRdb alone, since no DNA is present to check it. The source is a human donor in good health. The sample was CD8+ T cells from PBMCs. CDR3 residues: CSARDFLRASGRSGTDTQYF.